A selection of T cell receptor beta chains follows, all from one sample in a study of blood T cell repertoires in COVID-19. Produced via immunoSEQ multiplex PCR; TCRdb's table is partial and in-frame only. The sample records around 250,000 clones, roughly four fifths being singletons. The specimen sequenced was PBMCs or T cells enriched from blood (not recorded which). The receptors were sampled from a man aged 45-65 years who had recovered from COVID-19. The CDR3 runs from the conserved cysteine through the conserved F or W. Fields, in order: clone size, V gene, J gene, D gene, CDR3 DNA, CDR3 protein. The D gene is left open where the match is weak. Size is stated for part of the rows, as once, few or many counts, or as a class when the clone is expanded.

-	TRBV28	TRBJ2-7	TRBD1	TGTGCCAGCAGTTCGACGACAGGGGTAATCTACGAGCAGTACTTC	CASSSTTGVIYEQYF
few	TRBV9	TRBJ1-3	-	TGTGCCAGCAGCGTTGGGAGCCTTTCAGGAAACACCATATATTTT	CASSVGSLSGNTIYF
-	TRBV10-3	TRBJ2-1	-	TGTGCGATAACAAACCAAGTGGGAGGCCCGGGGAATGAGCAGTTCTTC	CAITNQVGGPGNEQFF
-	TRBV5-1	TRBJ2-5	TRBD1	TGCGCCAGCAGCTCCGGACAGGGAGGAGAGACCCAGTACTTC	CASSSGQGGETQYF
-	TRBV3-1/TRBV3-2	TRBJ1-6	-	TGTGCCACTTCGAGGAGACCTTCCAATTCACCCCTCCACTTT	CATSRRPSNSPLHF
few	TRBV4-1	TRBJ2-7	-	TGCGCCAGCAGCCGGTCACAGGGTGGCTACGAGCAGTACTTC	CASSRSQGGYEQYF
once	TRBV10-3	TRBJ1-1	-	TGTGCCATCACCCTGAGTGGAGACACTGAAGCTTTCTTT	CAITLSGDTEAFF
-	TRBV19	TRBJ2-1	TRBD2	TGTGCCAGTAGCACCCTTAGCGGGTCCAATGAGCAGTTCTTC	CASSTLSGSNEQFF
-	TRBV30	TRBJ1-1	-	TGTGCCTGCAAGGAGGGGAGACCCCAAGCTTTCTTT	CACKEGRPQAFF
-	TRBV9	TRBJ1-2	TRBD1	TGTGCCAGCACCGAGGAACAGGGGAACTATGGCTACACCTTC	CASTEEQGNYGYTF
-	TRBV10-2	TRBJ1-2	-	TGCGCCAGCAGTGAGGGGCACTCTGGCTACACCTTC	CASSEGHSGYTF
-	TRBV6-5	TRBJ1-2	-	TGTGCCAGCATCCGAGTAGCCGTAGGGGGCTATGGCTACACCTTC	CASIRVAVGGYGYTF
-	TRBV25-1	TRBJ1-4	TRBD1	TGTGCCAGCAGTGACGGGACAGACCGGGGCGTGAAACTGTTTTTT	CASSDGTDRGVKLFF
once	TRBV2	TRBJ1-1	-	TGTGCCAGCAGGCCAGGACAGAGCGGCACTGAAGCTTTCTTT	CASRPGQSGTEAFF
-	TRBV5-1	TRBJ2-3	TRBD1	TGCGCCAGCAGCCGGAGGGGGACAGGAAGCACAGATACGCAGTATTTT	CASSRRGTGSTDTQYF
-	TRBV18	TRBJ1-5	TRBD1	TGTGCCAGCTCACCGACAGGGGGGAATCAGCCCCAGCATTTT	CASSPTGGNQPQHF
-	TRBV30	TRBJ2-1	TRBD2	TGTGCCTGGAGTGTGACCGCGGGGGTTTCCTACAATGAGCAGTTCTTC	CAWSVTAGVSYNEQFF
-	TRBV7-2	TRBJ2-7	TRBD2	TGTGCCAGCAGCTTAGTAGCGGGAGAAAGGGAGCAGTACTTC	CASSLVAGEREQYF
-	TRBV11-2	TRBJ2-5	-	TGTGCCAGCAGCTTAAATGACGGGGGGCTGGAGACCCAGTACTTC	CASSLNDGGLETQYF
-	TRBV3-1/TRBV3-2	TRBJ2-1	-	TGTGCCAGCAGCCAAGAACAACGCGGCGAGCAGTTCTTC	CASSQEQRGEQFF
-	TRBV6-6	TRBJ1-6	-	TGTGCCAGCAGTTACACGTTGAGCTCCTATAATTCACCCCTCCACTTT	CASSYTLSSYNSPLHF
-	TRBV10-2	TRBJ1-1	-	TGCGCCAGCAGTGAGTGGCAGCTCCCGGGGGTGAACACTGAAGCTTTCTTT	CASSEWQLPGVNTEAFF
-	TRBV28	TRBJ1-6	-	TGTGCCAGCAGTAGGGGGAATAATTCACCCCTCCACTTT	CASSRGNNSPLHF
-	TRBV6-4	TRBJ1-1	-	TGTGCCAGCAGTAACGGGGGGGGCGCTTCTGAAGCTTTCTTT	CASSNGGGASEAFF
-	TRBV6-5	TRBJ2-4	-	TGTGCCAGCAGTTACTCACGCTACCTCGGAAACATTCAGTACTTC	CASSYSRYLGNIQYF
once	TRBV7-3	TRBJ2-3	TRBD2	TGTGCCAGCAGCTTATCAGCGGGGGGTAGCACAGATACGCAGTATTTT	CASSLSAGGSTDTQYF
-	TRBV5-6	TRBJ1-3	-	TGTGCCAGCAGCTTGGTAGGCGGACTTTCTGGAAACACCATATATTTT	CASSLVGGLSGNTIYF
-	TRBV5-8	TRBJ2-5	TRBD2	TGTGCCAGCAGCTTGTTTAGTAGCGGGGGGCGAGAGACCCAGTACTTC	CASSLFSSGGRETQYF
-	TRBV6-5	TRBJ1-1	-	TGTGCCAGCAGCTACCGGGACAACCTCTTGGGAACTGAAGCTTTCTTT	CASSYRDNLLGTEAFF
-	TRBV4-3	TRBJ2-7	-	TGCGCCAGCAGCCAAGATTCCGGGGCGCCAGGGGCTAACGAGCAGTACTTC	CASSQDSGAPGANEQYF
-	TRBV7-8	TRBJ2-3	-	TGTGCCAGCAGGCGGTCCGGGATCACAGATACGCAGTATTTT	CASRRSGITDTQYF
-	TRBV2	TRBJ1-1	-	TGTGCCAGCAGTGTATTTGGGGGCGAAGCTTTCTTT	CASSVFGGEAFF
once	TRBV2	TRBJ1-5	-	TGTGCCAGCAGTGAGACAGCAATGAGCAATCAGCCCCAGCATTTT	CASSETAMSNQPQHF
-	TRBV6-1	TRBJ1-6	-	TGTGCCAGCAGTGAAAGGAGGGATTCACCCCTCCACTTT	CASSERRDSPLHF
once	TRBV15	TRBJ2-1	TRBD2	TGTGCCACCAGCAGTACGCCTAGCGGGGGGGCTCGGGAGCAGTTCTTC	CATSSTPSGGAREQFF
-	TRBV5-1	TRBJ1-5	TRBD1	TGCGCCAGCAGCTTGTGGGGACAGGGTAATCAGCCCCAGCATTTT	CASSLWGQGNQPQHF
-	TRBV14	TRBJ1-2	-	TGTGCCAGCAGCCAAGATTACCAGGCCACGACAAACTATGGCTACACCTTC	CASSQDYQATTNYGYTF
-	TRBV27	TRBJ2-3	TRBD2	TGTGCCAGCAAACTCCTAGCGGCAGATACGCAGTATTTT	CASKLLAADTQYF
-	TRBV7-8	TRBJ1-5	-	TGTGCCAGCAGACATCTCCTCGAGGCCCCTCTTGATCCCCAGCATTTT	CASRHLLEAPLDPQHF
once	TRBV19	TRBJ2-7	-	TGTGCCAGTAGTATGGGCAGACTATTAACCTACGAGCAGTACTTC	CASSMGRLLTYEQYF
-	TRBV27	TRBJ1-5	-	TGTGCCAGCAGTCACGAAACCACAGGGACGGCCCAGCATTTT	CASSHETTGTAQHF
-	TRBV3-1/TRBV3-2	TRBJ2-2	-	TGTGCCAGCAGCCCTTTGCTGGGACTCGGCGGGGAGCTGTTTTTT	CASSPLLGLGGELFF
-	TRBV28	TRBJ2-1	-	TGTGCCAGCACCCCGAGGTCCTACAATGAGCAGTTCTTC	CASTPRSYNEQFF
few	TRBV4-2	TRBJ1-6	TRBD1	TGTGCCAGCAGCCTCTTGCCCGACAGGGAATCTCACTCACCCCTCCACTTT	CASSLLPDRESHSPLHF
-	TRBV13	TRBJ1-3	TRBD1	TGTGCCAGCAGCCCGCGGGACAGGGGTGCGCTCGGAAACACCATATATTTT	CASSPRDRGALGNTIYF
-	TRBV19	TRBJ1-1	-	TGTGCCAGTAGTGTCGGAAGGAGGGTGAACACTGAAGCTTTCTTT	CASSVGRRVNTEAFF
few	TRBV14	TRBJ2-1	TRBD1	TGTGCCAGCAGCCAAGATCGGTTCTCAGGGGGCGTCGACAATGAGCAGTTCTTC	CASSQDRFSGGVDNEQFF
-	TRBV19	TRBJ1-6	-	TGTGCCAGTAGTATAGGGGCCGGGACACGCAATTCACCCCTCCACTTT	CASSIGAGTRNSPLHF
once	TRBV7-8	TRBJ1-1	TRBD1	TGTGCCAGCAGCTCAATTCGGGACAGGGGGTTTAGTGAAGCTTTCTTT	CASSSIRDRGFSEAFF
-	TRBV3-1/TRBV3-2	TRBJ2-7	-	TGTGCCAGCAGCCAAGATCCGCTGAAAACTGGGAGGCCTTTAGCCCTACGGGAGCAGTACTTC	CASSQDPLKTGRPLALREQYF
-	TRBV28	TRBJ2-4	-	TGTGCCAGCACCCCGCGAATGATAGCCAAAAACATTCAGTACTTC	CASTPRMIAKNIQYF
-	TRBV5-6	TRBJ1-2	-	TGTGCCAGCAGCTTGCTGGTAGCTAACTATGGCTACACCTTC	CASSLLVANYGYTF
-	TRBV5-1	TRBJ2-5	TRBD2	TGCGCCAGCAGCCTCGGGACTAGCGGACAAGAGACCCAGTACTTC	CASSLGTSGQETQYF
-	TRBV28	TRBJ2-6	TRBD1	TGTGCCAGCAGTTATCTCCGTCCCGGGACAGGGTCTGGGGCCAACGTCCTGACTTTC	CASSYLRPGTGSGANVLTF
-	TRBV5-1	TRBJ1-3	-	TGCGCCAGCAGCTTGCCTTCGGGAGAGGGCACCATATATTTT	CASSLPSGEGTIYF
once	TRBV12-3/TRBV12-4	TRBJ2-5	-	TGTGCCAGCAGTTCCAGGGTACAAGAGACCCAGTACTTC	CASSSRVQETQYF
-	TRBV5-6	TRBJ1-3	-	TGTGCCAGCAGCTTAGCGGGGGACGCTGTAAATGGAAACACCATATATTTT	CASSLAGDAVNGNTIYF